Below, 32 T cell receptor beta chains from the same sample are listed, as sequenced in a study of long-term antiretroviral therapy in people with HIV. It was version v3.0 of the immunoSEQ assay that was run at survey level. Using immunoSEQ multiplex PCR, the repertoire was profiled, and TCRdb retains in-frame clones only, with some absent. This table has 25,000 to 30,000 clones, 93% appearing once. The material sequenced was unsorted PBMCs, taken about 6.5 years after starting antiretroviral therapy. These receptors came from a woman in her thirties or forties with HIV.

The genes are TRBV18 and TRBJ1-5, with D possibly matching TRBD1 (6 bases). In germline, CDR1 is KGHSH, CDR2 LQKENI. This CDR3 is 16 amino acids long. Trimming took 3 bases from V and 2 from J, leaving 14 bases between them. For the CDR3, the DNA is TGTGCCAGCTCACCGGCACGGGGGGGCGGCAATCAGCCCCAGCATTTT. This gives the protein CASSPARGGGNQPQHF.

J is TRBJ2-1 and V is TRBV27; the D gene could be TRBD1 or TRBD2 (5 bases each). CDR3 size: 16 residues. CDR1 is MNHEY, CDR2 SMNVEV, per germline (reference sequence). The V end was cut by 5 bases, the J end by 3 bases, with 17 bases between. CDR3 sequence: CASSRGDMNFYNEQFF. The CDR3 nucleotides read TGTGCCAGCAGTCGGGGCGACATGAACTTCTACAATGAGCAGTTCTTC.

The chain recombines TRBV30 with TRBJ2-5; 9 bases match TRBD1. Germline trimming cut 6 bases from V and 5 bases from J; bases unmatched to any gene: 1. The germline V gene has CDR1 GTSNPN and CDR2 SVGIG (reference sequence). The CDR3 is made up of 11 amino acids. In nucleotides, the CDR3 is TGTGCCTGCACAGGGGGCGAGACCCAGTACTTC. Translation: CACTGGETQYF.

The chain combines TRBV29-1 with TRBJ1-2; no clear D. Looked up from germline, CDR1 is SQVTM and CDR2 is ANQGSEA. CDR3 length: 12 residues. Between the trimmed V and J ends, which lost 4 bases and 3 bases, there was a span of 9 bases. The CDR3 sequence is CSVGRRDYGYTF. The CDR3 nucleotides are TGCAGCGTTGGGAGGAGGGACTATGGCTACACCTTC.

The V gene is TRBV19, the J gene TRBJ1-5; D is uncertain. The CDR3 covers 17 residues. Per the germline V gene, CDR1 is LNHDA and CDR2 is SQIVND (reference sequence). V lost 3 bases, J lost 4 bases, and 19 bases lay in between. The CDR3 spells CASSIVEPSRSNQPQHF. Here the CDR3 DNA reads TGTGCCAGTAGTATTGTTGAGCCCTCCAGAAGTAATCAGCCCCAGCATTTT.

DNA for the CDR3: TGTGCCAGCAGTGAAGGGGGGTATACGCAGTATTTT. It specifies CASSEGGYTQYF. J is TRBJ2-3 and V is TRBV2; either TRBD1 or TRBD2 may supply D (5 bases each). The CDR3 spans 12 residues. CDR1 and CDR2 from the germline V gene are SNHLY and FYNNEI. V lost 1 base and J lost 7, with 6 bases in between.

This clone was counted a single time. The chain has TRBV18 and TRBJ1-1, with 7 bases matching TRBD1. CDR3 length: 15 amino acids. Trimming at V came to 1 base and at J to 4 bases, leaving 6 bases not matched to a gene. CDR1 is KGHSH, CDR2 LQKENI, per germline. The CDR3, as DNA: TGTGCCAGCTCACCACGGACAGGCCGCCGCACTGAAGCTTTCTTT. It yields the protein CASSPRTGRRTEAFF.

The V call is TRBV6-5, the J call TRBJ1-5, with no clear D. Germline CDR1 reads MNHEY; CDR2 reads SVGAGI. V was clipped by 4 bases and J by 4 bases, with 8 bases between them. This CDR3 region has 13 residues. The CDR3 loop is CASSSDSNQPQHF. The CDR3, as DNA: TGTGCCAGCAGTTCCGACTCAAATCAGCCCCAGCATTTT.

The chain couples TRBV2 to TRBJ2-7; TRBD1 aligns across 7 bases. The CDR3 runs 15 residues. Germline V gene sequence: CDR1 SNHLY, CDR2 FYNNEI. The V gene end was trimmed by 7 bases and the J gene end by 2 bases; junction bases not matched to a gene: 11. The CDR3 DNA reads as TGTGCCAGCAAGTCCAGGAGACAGGGACCCTACGAGCAGTACTTC. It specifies CASKSRRQGPYEQYF.

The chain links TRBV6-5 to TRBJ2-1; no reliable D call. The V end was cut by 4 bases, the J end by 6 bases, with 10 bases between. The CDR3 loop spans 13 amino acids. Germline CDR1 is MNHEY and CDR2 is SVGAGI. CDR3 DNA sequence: TGTGCCAGCAGTTCCTCCGACGGCAATGAGCAGTTCTTC. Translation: CASSSSDGNEQFF.

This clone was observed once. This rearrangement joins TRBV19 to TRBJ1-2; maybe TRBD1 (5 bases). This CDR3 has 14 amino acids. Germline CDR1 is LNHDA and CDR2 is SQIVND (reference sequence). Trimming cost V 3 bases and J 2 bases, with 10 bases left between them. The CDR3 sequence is CASSIGGVNYGYTF. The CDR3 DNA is TGTGCCAGTAGTATCGGGGGTGTCAACTATGGCTACACCTTC.

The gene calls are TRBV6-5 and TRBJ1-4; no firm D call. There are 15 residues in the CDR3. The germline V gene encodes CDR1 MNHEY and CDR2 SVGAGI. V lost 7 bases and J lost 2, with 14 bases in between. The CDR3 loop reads CASTAGGFTNEKLFF. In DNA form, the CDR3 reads TGTGCCAGCACCGCGGGAGGGTTCACTAATGAAAAACTGTTTTTT.

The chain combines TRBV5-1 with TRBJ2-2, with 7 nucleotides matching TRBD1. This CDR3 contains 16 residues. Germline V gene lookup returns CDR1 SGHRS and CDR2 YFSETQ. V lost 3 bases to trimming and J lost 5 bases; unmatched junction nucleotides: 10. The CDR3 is CASSWAGGSETGELFF. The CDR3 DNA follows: TGCGCCAGCAGCTGGGCAGGGGGTAGCGAGACCGGGGAGCTGTTTTTT.

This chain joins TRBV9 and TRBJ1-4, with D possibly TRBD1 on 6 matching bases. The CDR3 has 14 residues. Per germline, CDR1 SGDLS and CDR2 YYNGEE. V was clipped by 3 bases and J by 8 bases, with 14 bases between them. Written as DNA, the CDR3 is TGTGCCAGCAGCGCTTTACAGGGTGGGGAAAAACTGTTTTTT. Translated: CASSALQGGEKLFF.

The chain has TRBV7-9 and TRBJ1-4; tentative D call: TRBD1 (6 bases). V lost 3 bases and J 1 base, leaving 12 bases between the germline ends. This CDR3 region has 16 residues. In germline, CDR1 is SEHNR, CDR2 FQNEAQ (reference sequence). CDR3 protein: CASSFSGGGTNEKLFF. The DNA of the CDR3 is TGTGCCAGCAGCTTCAGTGGAGGGGGAACTAATGAAAAACTGTTTTTT.

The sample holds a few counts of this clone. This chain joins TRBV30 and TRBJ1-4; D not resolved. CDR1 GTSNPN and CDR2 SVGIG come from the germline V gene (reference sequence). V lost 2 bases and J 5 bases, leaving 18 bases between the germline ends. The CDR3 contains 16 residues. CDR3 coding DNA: TGTGCCTGGAGTACCAGTGTGAGGGCGAAGAATGAAAAACTGTTTTTT. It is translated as CAWSTSVRAKNEKLFF.

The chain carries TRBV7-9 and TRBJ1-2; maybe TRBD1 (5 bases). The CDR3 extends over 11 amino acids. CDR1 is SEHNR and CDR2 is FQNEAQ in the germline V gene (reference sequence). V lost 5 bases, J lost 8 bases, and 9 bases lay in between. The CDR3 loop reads CASSRTTGYTF. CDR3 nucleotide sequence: TGTGCCAGCAGCCGGACAACAGGCTACACCTTC.

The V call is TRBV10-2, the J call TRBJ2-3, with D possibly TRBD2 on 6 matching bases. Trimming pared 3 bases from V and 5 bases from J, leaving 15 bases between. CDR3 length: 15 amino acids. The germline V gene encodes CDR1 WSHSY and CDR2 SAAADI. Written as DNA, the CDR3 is TGCGCCAGCAGTGACGAGCGGGTCCCCTTAGATACGCAGTATTTT. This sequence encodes CASSDERVPLDTQYF.

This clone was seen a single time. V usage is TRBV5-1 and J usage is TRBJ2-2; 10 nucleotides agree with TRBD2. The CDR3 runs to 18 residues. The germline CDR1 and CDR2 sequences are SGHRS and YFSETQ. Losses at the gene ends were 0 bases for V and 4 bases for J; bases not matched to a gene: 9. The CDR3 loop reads CASSLEAAGGAGTGELFF. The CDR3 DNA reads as TGCGCCAGCAGCTTGGAGGCAGCGGGGGGGGCTGGCACCGGGGAGCTGTTTTTT.

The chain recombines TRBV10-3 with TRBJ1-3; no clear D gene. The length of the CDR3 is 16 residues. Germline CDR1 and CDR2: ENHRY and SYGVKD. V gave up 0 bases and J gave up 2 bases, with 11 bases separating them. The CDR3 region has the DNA TGTGCCATCAGTGAGTCAACCGGGTACGCTGGAAACACCATATATTTT. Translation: CAISESTGYAGNTIYF.

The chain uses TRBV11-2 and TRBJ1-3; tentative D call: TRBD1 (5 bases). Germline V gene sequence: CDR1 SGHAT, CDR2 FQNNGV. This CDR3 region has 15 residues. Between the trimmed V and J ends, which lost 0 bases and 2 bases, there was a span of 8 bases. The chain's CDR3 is CASSLDRGTGNTIYF. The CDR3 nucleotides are TGTGCCAGCAGCTTAGATCGGGGGACTGGAAACACCATATATTTT.

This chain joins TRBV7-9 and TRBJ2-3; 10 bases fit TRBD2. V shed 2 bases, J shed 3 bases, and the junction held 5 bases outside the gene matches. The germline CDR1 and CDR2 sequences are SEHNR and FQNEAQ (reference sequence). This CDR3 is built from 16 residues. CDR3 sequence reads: CASSLQERGGTDTQYF. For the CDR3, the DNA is TGTGCCAGCAGCTTACAGGAGCGGGGGGGTACAGATACGCAGTATTTT.

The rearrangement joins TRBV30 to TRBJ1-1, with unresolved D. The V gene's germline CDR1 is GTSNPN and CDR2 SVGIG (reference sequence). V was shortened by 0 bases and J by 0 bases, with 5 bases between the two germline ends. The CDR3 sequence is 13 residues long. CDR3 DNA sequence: TGTGCCTGGAGTGTAATCCTGAACACTGAAGCTTTCTTT. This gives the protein CAWSVILNTEAFF.

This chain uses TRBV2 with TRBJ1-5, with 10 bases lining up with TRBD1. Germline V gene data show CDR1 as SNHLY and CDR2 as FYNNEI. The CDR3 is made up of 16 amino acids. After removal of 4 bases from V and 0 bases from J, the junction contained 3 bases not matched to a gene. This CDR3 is CASSGGTGDSNQPQHF. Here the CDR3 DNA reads TGTGCCAGCAGTGGCGGGACAGGGGATAGCAATCAGCCCCAGCATTTT.

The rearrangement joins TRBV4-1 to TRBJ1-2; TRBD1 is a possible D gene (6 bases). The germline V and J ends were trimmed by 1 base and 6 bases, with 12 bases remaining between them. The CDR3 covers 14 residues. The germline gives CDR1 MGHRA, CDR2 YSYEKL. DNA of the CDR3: TGCGCCAGCAGCCAAGCGCAGGGGATCGATGGCTACACCTTC. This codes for CASSQAQGIDGYTF.

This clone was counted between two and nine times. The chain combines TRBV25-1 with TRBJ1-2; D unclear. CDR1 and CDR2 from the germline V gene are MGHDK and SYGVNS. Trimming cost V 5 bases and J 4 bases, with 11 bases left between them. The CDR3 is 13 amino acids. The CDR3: CASSQSGRYGYTF. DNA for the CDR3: TGTGCCAGCAGTCAGTCGGGTCGCTATGGCTACACCTTC.

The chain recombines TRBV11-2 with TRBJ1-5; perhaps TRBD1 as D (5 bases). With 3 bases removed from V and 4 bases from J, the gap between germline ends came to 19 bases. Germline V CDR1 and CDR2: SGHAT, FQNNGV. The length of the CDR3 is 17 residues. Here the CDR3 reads CASSLGDGTRLNQPQHF. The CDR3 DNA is TGTGCCAGCAGCTTGGGGGACGGGACCAGACTAAATCAGCCCCAGCATTTT.

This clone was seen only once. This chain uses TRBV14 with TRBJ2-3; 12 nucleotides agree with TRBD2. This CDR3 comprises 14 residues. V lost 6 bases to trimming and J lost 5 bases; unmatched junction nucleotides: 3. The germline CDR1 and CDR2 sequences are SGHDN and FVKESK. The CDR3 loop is CASRLAGGGDTQYF. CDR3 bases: TGTGCCAGCAGACTAGCGGGGGGCGGAGATACGCAGTATTTT. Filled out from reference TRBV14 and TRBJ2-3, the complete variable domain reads EAGVTQFPSHSVIEKGQTVTLRCDPISGHDNLYWYRRVMGKEIKFLLHFVKESKQDESGMPNNRFLAERTGGTYSTLKVQPAELEDSGVYFCASRLAGGGDTQYFGPGTRLTVL.

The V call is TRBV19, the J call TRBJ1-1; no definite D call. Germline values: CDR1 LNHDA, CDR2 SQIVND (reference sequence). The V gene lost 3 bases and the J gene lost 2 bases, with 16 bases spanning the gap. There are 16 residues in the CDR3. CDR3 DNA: TGTGCCAGTAGTATTTGGACGGGGAGGGTCAACACTGAAGCTTTCTTT. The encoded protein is CASSIWTGRVNTEAFF. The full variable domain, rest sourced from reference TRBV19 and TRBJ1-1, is DGGITQSPKYLFRKEGQNVTLSCEQNLNHDAMYWYRQDPGQGLRLIYYSQIVNDFQKGDIAEGYSVSREKKESFPLTVTSAQKNPTAFYLCASSIWTGRVNTEAFFGQGTRLTVV.

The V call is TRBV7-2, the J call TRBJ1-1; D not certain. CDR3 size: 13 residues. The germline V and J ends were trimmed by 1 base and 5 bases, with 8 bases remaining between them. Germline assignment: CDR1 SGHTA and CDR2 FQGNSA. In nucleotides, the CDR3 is TGTGCCAGCAGCTTAGAACCGAGGACTGAAGCTTTCTTT. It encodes CASSLEPRTEAFF.

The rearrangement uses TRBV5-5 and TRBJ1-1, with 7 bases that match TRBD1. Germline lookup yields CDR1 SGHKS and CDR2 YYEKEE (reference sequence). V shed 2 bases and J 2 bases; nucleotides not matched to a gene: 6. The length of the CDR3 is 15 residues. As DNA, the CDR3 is TGTGCCAGCAGCTTCCGGGACAGCTATAACACTGAAGCTTTCTTT. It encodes CASSFRDSYNTEAFF.

CDR3 in amino acids: CASSPGDRAGETQYF. Written as DNA, the CDR3 is TGTGCCAGCAGCCCAGGGGACAGGGCCGGAGAGACCCAGTACTTC. This chain links TRBV11-2 with TRBJ2-5; TRBD1 matches 9 bases. Germline V gene data show CDR1 as SGHAT and CDR2 as FQNNGV. The CDR3 has 15 amino acids. Trimming at V came to 5 bases and at J to 4 bases, leaving 8 bases not matched to a gene.